This record looks at one TCR beta chain sequence and its context. Its antigen is not known. This sample was taken from a study of T cell responses to AZD1222 COVID-19 vaccine. Study-level points and caveats: Donors were largely white British and mainly female; clonal diversity was possibly underestimated. Spike-specific TCRs gained breadth and depth after people received two AZD1222 doses.

Germline V gene data show CDR1 as SGHVS and CDR2 as FNYEAQ. The CDR3 spans 13 residues. Trimming cost V 1 base and J 10 bases, with 11 bases left between them. Some clones are missing from TCRdb's copy, which holds only in-frame ones; the method was immunoSEQ multiplex PCR. The data show about 54,000 clones, with about 86% seen just once and 9.5% to 13% held by the top ten. The starting material was peripheral blood, obtained on day 0 of AZD1222 vaccination. The chain carries TRBV7-6 and TRBJ2-1, with unresolved D. The TCR comes from an adult in good health. In nucleotides, the CDR3 is TGTGCCAGCAGCTTAGTCCGTCGGGCGGAGCAGTTCTTC. The encoded protein is CASSLVRRAEQFF.